Sequencing of this T cell receptor (beta chain) was carried out in a study of radiotherapy plus CTLA-4 blockade in lung cancer (dated by TCRdb to the late 2010s). Some background on the complete study: Objective responses occurred in roughly 19% of enrolled patients, and about 33% achieved disease control. General findings and caveats noted by the study authors: After treatment with radiotherapy and ipilimumab, TCR clones that came from tumors expanded in the peripheral blood. Increased serum interferon-beta after radiation, together with early dynamic changes in blood T cell clones, were reported to be the strongest predictors of response.

Focal radiation therapy combined with CTLA-4 blockade (ipilimumab) was tested in patients with chemo-refractory metastatic non-small-cell lung cancer. The germline V gene yields SGHVS for CDR1 and FNYEAQ for CDR2. The CDR3 holds 16 amino acids from the cysteine to the phenylalanine. The DNA shown is the 48-base CDR3, in frame from base 1. Trimming removed 7 bases from V and 4 bases from J; the gene matches leave 9 bases unexplained. Libraries were constructed by the immunoSEQ multiplex PCR assay. The immuneACCESS repertoire file appears here via TCRdb, limited to in-frame rearrangements. These files lack a portion of the clones; in checked studies, under half of the deficit traces to unresolved V genes, and the cause of the others is not known. Across this sample there are 100,000 to 150,000 clones, with roughly 80% seen only once. Roughly 5.2% of the sample is in the top ten clones. This clone was picked up many times. Its specific antigen is unknown. Base qualities were left out, and no much larger clone turns up one base away.

Source: peripheral blood, taken from a patient treated with radiotherapy plus ipilimumab. This receptor was obtained from a human donor with non-small cell lung cancer who had a partial response to radiotherapy plus ipilimumab. Recombination joined TRBV7-6 with TRBJ2-5; a stretch of 13 junction bases matches TRBD2. CDR3 sequence: CASTPGGLAGLETQYF. The DNA is as follows: TGTGCCAGCACCCCGGGGGGACTAGCGGGATTAGAGACCCAGTACTTC.